This T cell receptor (beta chain) comes out of a study of identifying expanded T cells in peripheral blood. Assay: immunoSEQ multiplex PCR; the TCRdb copy retains only in-frame clones and omits some. Among 91,000 or so clones listed, 88% were seen once. The TCR originated in a person aged 18-69 years in good health. The specimen was blood.

CDR3 in DNA: TGTGCCAGCAGCCCCCCCCGGGAGGGAACTAATGAAAAACTGTTTTTT. Its translation is CASSPPREGTNEKLFF. The chain joins TRBV7-9 to TRBJ1-4; D remains ambiguous. There are 16 residues in the CDR3. V lost 5 bases and J 1 base, leaving 14 bases between the germline ends. Germline V lookup: CDR1 SEHNR, CDR2 FQNEAQ (reference sequence).